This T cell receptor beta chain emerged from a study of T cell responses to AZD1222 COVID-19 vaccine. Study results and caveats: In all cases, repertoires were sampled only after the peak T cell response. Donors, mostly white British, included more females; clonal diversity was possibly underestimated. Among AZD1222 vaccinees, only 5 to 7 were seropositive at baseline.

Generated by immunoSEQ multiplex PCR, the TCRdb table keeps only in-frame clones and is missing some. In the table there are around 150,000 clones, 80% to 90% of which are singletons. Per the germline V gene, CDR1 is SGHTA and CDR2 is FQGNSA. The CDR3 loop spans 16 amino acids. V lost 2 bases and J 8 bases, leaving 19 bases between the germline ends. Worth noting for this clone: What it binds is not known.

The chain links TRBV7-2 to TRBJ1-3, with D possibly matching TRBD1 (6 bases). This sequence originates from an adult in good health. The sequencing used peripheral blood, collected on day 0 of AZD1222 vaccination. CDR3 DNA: TGTGCCAGCAGCTTATTTTCCCGACAGGCGGGAGACACCATATATTTT. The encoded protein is CASSLFSRQAGDTIYF.